This TCR beta chain was profiled in a study of a mutant IDH1 vaccine in newly diagnosed glioma. Study-wide context: Vaccination followed radiotherapy alone by 4-6 weeks, or accompanied temozolomide cycles. Patients previously underwent radiotherapy, temozolomide, or both, and most underwent both.

Documented time point: week 5, during vaccination. All doses held 300 ug of mutant IDH1 20-mer peptide, with topical imiquimod. V was shortened by 6 bases and J by 4 bases, with 9 bases between the two germline ends. Germline CDR1 and CDR2: SNHLY and FYNNEI. This CDR3 has 13 residues. Assay used: immunoSEQ multiplex PCR; TCRdb lists only in-frame clones, some missing. The repertoire has about 58,000 clones, roughly 80% of them found once; the top ten carry 6% to 7.5%. Study conclusions and caveats: Top peripheral T cell clonotype shifts appeared unrelated to pseudoprogression.

Notes on this clone: Its antigen is still unknown.

The TCR comes from a woman aged 50 to 60 with glioma. The rearrangement joins TRBV2 to TRBJ2-2; D remains unclear. The specimen was PBMCs, collected from a glioma patient whose treatment included an IDH1 peptide vaccine. Written as DNA, the CDR3 is TGTGCCAGCAGGGCAGAATCCACCGGGGAGCTGTTTTTT. Translating it yields CASRAESTGELFF.